Presented here are 16 T cell receptor beta chains from one specimen sequenced in a study of T cell responses to AZD1222 COVID-19 vaccine. This table comes from immunoSEQ multiplex PCR, and its TCRdb copy is limited to in-frame clones, with some not included. The top ten hold over 1.2% of the sample, which has around 78,000 clones, about 90% seen once. The sample consisted of peripheral blood, taken 28 days after the second AZD1222 dose. The source is an adult who received the AZD1222 COVID-19 vaccine.

V and J are TRBV3-1 (or the pseudogene TRBV3-2) and TRBJ2-2, with D possibly being TRBD1 or TRBD2 (5 bases each). This CDR3 spans 15 amino acids. Germline V gene lookup returns CDR1 LGHDT and CDR2 YNNKEL (reference sequence). The V gene lost 2 bases and the J gene lost 8 bases, with 15 bases spanning the gap. The CDR3 DNA sequence: TGTGCCAGCAGCCAACGGGACCCTGTAGAGGGGGAGCTGTTTTTT. Amino acid sequence: CASSQRDPVEGELFF.

The V and J genes are TRBV28 and TRBJ2-7; no clear D. The CDR3 has 12 amino acids. The germline V and J ends were trimmed by 6 bases and 1 base, with 7 bases remaining between them. The germline CDR1 and CDR2 sequences are MDHEN and SYDVKM. In DNA, the CDR3 is TGTGCCAGCAGCGCCCGATCCTACGAGCAGTACTTC. Its protein product is CASSARSYEQYF.

The V call is TRBV7-2, the J call TRBJ1-4, with D unclear. This CDR3 has 14 residues. Looked up from germline, CDR1 is SGHTA and CDR2 is FQGNSA. The V gene lost 0 bases and the J gene lost 5 bases, with 7 bases spanning the gap. Here the CDR3 DNA reads TGTGCCAGCAGCTTAGCGGGCAGCAATGAAAAACTGTTTTTT. This encodes CASSLAGSNEKLFF.

The chain employs TRBV12-3 or TRBV12-4 and TRBJ1-1; D not resolved. The germline V and J ends were trimmed by 2 bases and 8 bases, with 9 bases remaining between them. The CDR3 is 12 residues long. This chain's CDR3 is CASSLRRSEAFF. The CDR3 nucleotides read TGTGCCAGCAGTTTACGGCGGTCGGAAGCTTTCTTT.

The chain combines TRBV7-6 with TRBJ1-1; D may be TRBD1 (5 bases). V lost 5 bases, J lost 4 bases, and 14 bases lay in between. The germline V gene encodes CDR1 SGHVS and CDR2 FNYEAQ. The CDR3 loop spans 14 amino acids. The CDR3: CASSPPTGGTEAFF. CDR3 DNA sequence: TGTGCCAGCAGCCCACCTACAGGCGGCACTGAAGCTTTCTTT.

The chain recombines TRBV3-1 (or the pseudogene TRBV3-2) with TRBJ1-4, with 8 bases lining up with TRBD1. Germline V gives CDR1 LGHDT, CDR2 YNNKEL (reference sequence). The length of the CDR3 is 13 residues. The V segment lost 11 bases and the J segment 4 bases; nucleotides outside the gene matches: 6. CDR3 sequence reads: CASTGTGNEKLFF. For the CDR3, the DNA is TGTGCCTCGACCGGGACAGGTAATGAAAAACTGTTTTTT.

The chain employs TRBV28 and TRBJ2-1, with 8 bases that match TRBD1. The germline V gene encodes CDR1 MDHEN and CDR2 SYDVKM. J lost 8 bases, V lost 4 bases, and 10 bases had no gene match. This CDR3 region has 15 residues. The CDR3 protein is CASSSLGQGRHEQFF. Written as DNA, the CDR3 is TGTGCCAGCAGTTCTCTTGGACAGGGTCGGCATGAGCAGTTCTTC.

V and J are TRBV20-1 and TRBJ1-1; D gene ambiguous. The CDR3 extends over 13 amino acids. V was pared by 3 bases and J by 2 bases, with 10 bases between. CDR1 DFQATT and CDR2 SNEGSKA come from the germline V gene (reference sequence). The CDR3 sequence is CSASLQINTEAFF. The CDR3 region has the DNA TGCAGTGCTAGTCTACAGATTAACACTGAAGCTTTCTTT.

In its sample, this clone was seen a few times. This sequence joins TRBV7-9 and TRBJ2-1; D may be TRBD1 or TRBD2 (6 bases each). Germline CDR1 reads SEHNR; CDR2 reads FQNEAQ (reference sequence). The V end lost 0 bases, the J end lost 5 bases, and 11 bases lay between the germline ends. This CDR3 is 15 amino acids long. CDR3 region: CASSLAGGLHNEQFF. CDR3 nucleotide sequence: TGTGCCAGCAGCTTAGCGGGGGGCCTCCACAATGAGCAGTTCTTC.

V is TRBV5-1 and J is TRBJ2-1, with TRBD1 identical over 9 bases. V dropped 3 bases and J dropped 3; count of bases not matched to a gene: 4. Germline V gives CDR1 SGHRS, CDR2 YFSETQ. The CDR3 runs 15 residues. The chain's CDR3 is CASSSGQGGYNEQFF. CDR3 nucleotides: TGCGCCAGCAGCTCGGGACAGGGCGGCTACAATGAGCAGTTCTTC.

The V call is TRBV6-5, the J call TRBJ1-4; possible D gene TRBD1, 6 bases. The ends were cut back, 9 bases at V and 0 bases at J, with 11 bases in the middle. The CDR3 is made up of 14 amino acids. CDR1 and CDR2 from the germline V gene are MNHEY and SVGAGI. CDR3 DNA sequence: TGTGCCAGTAGGGGGGGCGCAACTAATGAAAAACTGTTTTTT. It yields the protein CASRGGATNEKLFF.

The rearrangement joins TRBV24-1 to TRBJ2-3, with TRBD1 matching 7 bases. Germline CDR1 KGHDR, CDR2 SFDVKD. This CDR3 has 15 amino acids. The ends lost 3 bases at V and 4 bases at J; junction bases unmatched: 6. The CDR3 loop reads CATSDAGGVADTQYF. The DNA of the CDR3 is TGTGCCACCAGTGATGCAGGGGGAGTGGCAGATACGCAGTATTTT.

This clone appeared a few times. This chain uses TRBV4-2 with TRBJ1-1, with 7 bases matching TRBD1. The J segment lost 5 bases and the V segment lost 0 bases, leaving 9 bases of the junction unmatched. There are 16 residues in the CDR3. CDR1 LGHNA and CDR2 YNFKEQ come from the germline V gene. For the CDR3, the DNA is TGTGCCAGCAGCCAAGACCTAGACAGGGTGAGAACTGAAGCTTTCTTT. Residues: CASSQDLDRVRTEAFF.

This chain connects TRBV10-3 to TRBJ2-3; the D is unclear. CDR3 length: 13 amino acids. V was shortened by 8 bases and J by 0 bases, with 9 bases between the two germline ends. Germline V CDR1 and CDR2: ENHRY, SYGVKD. CDR3 amino acids: CAIQVTSTDTQYF. The CDR3 DNA reads TGTGCCATCCAGGTCACAAGCACAGATACGCAGTATTTT.

The chain recombines TRBV19 with TRBJ2-7; a weak D match, TRBD1 (6 bases). The V gene's germline CDR1 is LNHDA and CDR2 SQIVND (reference sequence). The CDR3 runs 14 residues. V lost 6 bases, J lost 3 bases, and 15 bases lay in between. CDR3 nucleotide sequence: TGTGCCAGTAGGGACAGTGTAACCCACTACGAGCAGTACTTC. Its protein product is CASRDSVTHYEQYF. The full variable domain, completed using reference TRBV19 and TRBJ2-7, is DGGITQSPKYLFRKEGQNVTLSCEQNLNHDAMYWYRQDPGQGLRLIYYSQIVNDFQKGDIAEGYSVSREKKESFPLTVTSAQKNPTAFYLCASRDSVTHYEQYFGPGTRLTVT.

Turning to this clone: Different DNA sequences within this sample yield the same CDR3. The chain carries TRBV28 and TRBJ1-2; D not certain. Germline V gives CDR1 MDHEN, CDR2 SYDVKM. Trimming left V 3 bases short and J 4 bases short, with 6 bases between. The CDR3 is 12 amino acids. The CDR3 spells CASSLSRYGYTF. CDR3 DNA: TGTGCCAGCAGTTTGTCCCGCTATGGCTACACCTTC.